The rows below give T cell receptor beta chains drawn from one sample of a study of blood T cell repertoires in COVID-19. Assay: immunoSEQ multiplex PCR; the TCRdb copy retains only in-frame clones and omits some. Counted here are 43,000 or so clones, approximately 91% occurring once; the ten biggest clones make up around 5%. The sequenced sample consisted of peripheral blood. These receptors all come from a human donor in a cohort sampled during active COVID-19. Each CDR3 is given with its conserved first and last residue. The D gene is left open where the match is weak. Clone size is shown for a subset of rows, as once, few, many or a class of expanded clone.

d_call: -
v_call: TRBV6-1
j_call: TRBJ2-3
clone_size: -
cdr3_nt: TGTGCCAGCAGTGAGTGGCCCGGGTCCCTCACAGATACGCAGTATTTT
cdr3_aa: CASSEWPGSLTDTQYF

d_call: TRBD1
v_call: TRBV28
j_call: TRBJ2-1
clone_size: -
cdr3_nt: TGTGCCAGCAGTTTAGAGCCCTCCTTTCCCGGGACAGGGGGCAGTGAGCAGTTCTTC
cdr3_aa: CASSLEPSFPGTGGSEQFF

d_call: TRBD2
v_call: TRBV5-1
j_call: TRBJ2-7
clone_size: -
cdr3_nt: TGCGCCAGCAGCTTGGGTTCGACTAGCGGGGCTGCCTACGAGCAGTACTTC
cdr3_aa: CASSLGSTSGAAYEQYF

d_call: -
v_call: TRBV5-1
j_call: TRBJ2-7
clone_size: once
cdr3_nt: TGCGCCAGCAGCTTGCCAGGCGACGAGCAGTACTTC
cdr3_aa: CASSLPGDEQYF

d_call: -
v_call: TRBV7-2
j_call: TRBJ1-2
clone_size: -
cdr3_nt: TGTGCCAGCAGCTTAGGACAGGCCAACTATGGCTACACCTTC
cdr3_aa: CASSLGQANYGYTF

d_call: -
v_call: TRBV29-1
j_call: TRBJ2-5
clone_size: -
cdr3_nt: TGCAGCGTTGAAGGCATAGAAAGAGAGACCCAGTACTTC
cdr3_aa: CSVEGIERETQYF

d_call: -
v_call: TRBV15
j_call: TRBJ1-5
clone_size: once
cdr3_nt: TGTGCCACCAGCAGAGACAACAGGCCGGATCAGCCCCAGCATTTT
cdr3_aa: CATSRDNRPDQPQHF

d_call: -
v_call: TRBV5-6
j_call: TRBJ2-1
clone_size: -
cdr3_nt: TGTGCCAGCAGCTTGGACTTTCGGGGTTTGCATGATGAGCAGTTCTTC
cdr3_aa: CASSLDFRGLHDEQFF

d_call: -
v_call: TRBV12-3/TRBV12-4
j_call: TRBJ2-7
clone_size: once
cdr3_nt: TGTGCCAGTAGACAGGAATATTACGAGCAGTACTTC
cdr3_aa: CASRQEYYEQYF

d_call: -
v_call: TRBV9
j_call: TRBJ2-1
clone_size: -
cdr3_nt: TGTGCCAGCAGCCCATCTATGACAGAACTAGCCGAGCAGTTCTTC
cdr3_aa: CASSPSMTELAEQFF

d_call: TRBD1
v_call: TRBV5-4
j_call: TRBJ1-1
clone_size: -
cdr3_nt: TGTGCCAGCAGCCAGACCTCAGGGGGAGTCGTGAACACTGAAGCTTTCTTT
cdr3_aa: CASSQTSGGVVNTEAFF

d_call: -
v_call: TRBV5-8
j_call: TRBJ2-7
clone_size: -
cdr3_nt: TGTGCCAGCAGCTTGTCCAGGGAACAGCAGTACTTC
cdr3_aa: CASSLSREQQYF

d_call: TRBD1
v_call: TRBV6-2/TRBV6-3
j_call: TRBJ2-7
clone_size: -
cdr3_nt: TGTGCCAGCAGTTACGCGCGGACAGGGCAGGCTCTAGACTACGAGCAGTACTTC
cdr3_aa: CASSYARTGQALDYEQYF

d_call: -
v_call: TRBV7-2
j_call: TRBJ1-2
clone_size: -
cdr3_nt: TGTGCCAGCAGCGTCACAGGGTCCCCTAACTATGGCTACACCTTC
cdr3_aa: CASSVTGSPNYGYTF

d_call: -
v_call: TRBV24-1
j_call: TRBJ1-2
clone_size: -
cdr3_nt: TGTGCCACCAGTGATGGGGGGTTAAGAAACGGCTACACCTTC
cdr3_aa: CATSDGGLRNGYTF

d_call: -
v_call: TRBV15
j_call: TRBJ1-5
clone_size: -
cdr3_nt: TGTGCCACCAGCAGAGATCCCCAGGGGCATCAGCCCCAGCATTTT
cdr3_aa: CATSRDPQGHQPQHF

d_call: -
v_call: TRBV7-9
j_call: TRBJ2-1
clone_size: -
cdr3_nt: TGTGCCAGCAGCTTATCGACGGGGGTCAATGAGCAGTTCTTC
cdr3_aa: CASSLSTGVNEQFF

d_call: -
v_call: TRBV25-1
j_call: TRBJ1-5
clone_size: -
cdr3_nt: TGTGCCAGCAGTCCGCCCCTCTCCAGGGTACACGCTCAGCCCCAGCATTTT
cdr3_aa: CASSPPLSRVHAQPQHF

d_call: -
v_call: TRBV11-2
j_call: TRBJ1-2
clone_size: -
cdr3_nt: TGTGCCAGCAGCTTAGTGCAGGGCCTACCTAACTATGGCTACACCTTC
cdr3_aa: CASSLVQGLPNYGYTF

d_call: -
v_call: TRBV5-5
j_call: TRBJ1-4
clone_size: -
cdr3_nt: TGTGCCAGCAGCTATCTTCCGGGTGAAAAACTGTTTTTT
cdr3_aa: CASSYLPGEKLFF

d_call: TRBD1
v_call: TRBV19
j_call: TRBJ2-3
clone_size: -
cdr3_nt: TGTGCCAGTCGGACAGGGGGCACAGATACGCAGTATTTT
cdr3_aa: CASRTGGTDTQYF

d_call: TRBD2
v_call: TRBV14
j_call: TRBJ2-2
clone_size: -
cdr3_nt: TGTGCCAGCAGCCACGCGGGAGTCCCCGCCGGGGAGCTGTTTTTT
cdr3_aa: CASSHAGVPAGELFF

d_call: -
v_call: TRBV2
j_call: TRBJ1-1
clone_size: -
cdr3_nt: TGTGCCAGCAGAATTGTAGGGGGTGACACTGAAGCTTTCTTT
cdr3_aa: CASRIVGGDTEAFF

d_call: TRBD1
v_call: TRBV6-6
j_call: TRBJ1-6
clone_size: -
cdr3_nt: TGTGCCAGCAGTCCCGGGGGACAGGGCGTGAGGGGTTCACCCCTCCACTTT
cdr3_aa: CASSPGGQGVRGSPLHF

d_call: TRBD2
v_call: TRBV4-1
j_call: TRBJ2-2
clone_size: -
cdr3_nt: TGCGCCAGCAGCCAGGGTGCTAGCGGAACCACCATCACCGGGGAGCTGTTTTTT
cdr3_aa: CASSQGASGTTITGELFF